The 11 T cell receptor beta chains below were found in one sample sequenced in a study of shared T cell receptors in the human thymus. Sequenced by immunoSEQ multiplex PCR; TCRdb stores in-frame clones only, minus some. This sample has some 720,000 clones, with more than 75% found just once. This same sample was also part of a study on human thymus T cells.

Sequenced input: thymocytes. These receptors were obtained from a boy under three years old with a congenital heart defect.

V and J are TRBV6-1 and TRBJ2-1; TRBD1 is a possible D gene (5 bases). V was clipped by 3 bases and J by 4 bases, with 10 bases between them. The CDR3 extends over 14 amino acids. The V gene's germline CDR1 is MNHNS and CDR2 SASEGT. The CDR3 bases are TGTGCCAGCAGTGACAGGGTCGATTACAATGAGCAGTTCTTC. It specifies CASSDRVDYNEQFF.

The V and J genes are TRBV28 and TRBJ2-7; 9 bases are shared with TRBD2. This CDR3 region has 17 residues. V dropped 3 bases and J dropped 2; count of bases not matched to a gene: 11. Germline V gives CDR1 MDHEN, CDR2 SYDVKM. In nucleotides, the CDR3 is TGTGCCAGCAGTTTGAGAAGCGGGAGGCCCAACCCCTACGAGCAGTACTTC. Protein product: CASSLRSGRPNPYEQYF.

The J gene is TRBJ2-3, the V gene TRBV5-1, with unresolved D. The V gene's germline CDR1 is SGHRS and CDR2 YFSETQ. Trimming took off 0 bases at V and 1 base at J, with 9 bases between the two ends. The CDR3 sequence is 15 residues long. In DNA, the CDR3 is TGCGCCAGCAGCTTGGAGCAGGCCGGCACAGATACGCAGTATTTT. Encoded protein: CASSLEQAGTDTQYF.

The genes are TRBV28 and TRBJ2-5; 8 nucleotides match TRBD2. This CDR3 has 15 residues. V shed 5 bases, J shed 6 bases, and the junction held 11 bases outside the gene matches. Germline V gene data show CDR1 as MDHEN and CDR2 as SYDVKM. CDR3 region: CASSPATRGGKTQYF. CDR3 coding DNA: TGTGCCAGCAGTCCTGCCACTCGGGGGGGAAAGACCCAGTACTTC.

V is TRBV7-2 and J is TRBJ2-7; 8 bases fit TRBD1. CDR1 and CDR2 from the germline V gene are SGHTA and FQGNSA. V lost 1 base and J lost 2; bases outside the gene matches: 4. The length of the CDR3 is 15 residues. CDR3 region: CASSLEGRGPYEQYF. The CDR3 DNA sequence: TGTGCCAGCAGCTTAGAAGGCAGGGGGCCCTACGAGCAGTACTTC.

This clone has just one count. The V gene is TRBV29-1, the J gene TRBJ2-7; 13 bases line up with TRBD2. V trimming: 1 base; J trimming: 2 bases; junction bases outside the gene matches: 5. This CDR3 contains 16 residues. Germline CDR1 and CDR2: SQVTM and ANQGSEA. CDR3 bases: TGCAGCGTTGAAGGACTAGCGGGAGGAGTCGCCTACGAGCAGTACTTC. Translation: CSVEGLAGGVAYEQYF.

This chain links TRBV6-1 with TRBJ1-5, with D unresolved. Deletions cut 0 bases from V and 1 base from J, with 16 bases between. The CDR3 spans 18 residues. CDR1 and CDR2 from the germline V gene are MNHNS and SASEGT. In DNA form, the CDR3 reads TGTGCCAGCAGTGAAGCCCGACGGCGGGGATCCAGCAATCAGCCCCAGCATTTT. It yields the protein CASSEARRRGSSNQPQHF.

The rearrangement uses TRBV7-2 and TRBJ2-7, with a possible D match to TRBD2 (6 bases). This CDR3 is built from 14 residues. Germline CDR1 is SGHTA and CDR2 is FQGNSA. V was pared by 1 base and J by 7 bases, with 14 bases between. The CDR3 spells CASSLEPRAGEQYF. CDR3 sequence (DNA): TGTGCCAGCAGCTTAGAGCCAAGGGCGGGGGAGCAGTACTTC.

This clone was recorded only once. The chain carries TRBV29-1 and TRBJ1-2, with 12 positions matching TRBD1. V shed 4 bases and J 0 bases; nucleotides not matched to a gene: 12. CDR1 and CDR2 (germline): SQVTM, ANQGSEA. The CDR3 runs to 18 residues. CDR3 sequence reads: CSVGGGTGGFFSNYGYTF. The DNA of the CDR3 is TGCAGCGTTGGGGGAGGGACAGGGGGCTTCTTTTCTAACTATGGCTACACCTTC.

In nucleotides, the CDR3 is TGCGCCAGCAGCCGGAATAGAGCGGGAGGGTACAATGAGCAGTTCTTC. Its protein is CASSRNRAGGYNEQFF. V usage is TRBV4-3 and J usage is TRBJ2-1; 10 nucleotides match TRBD2. Germline trimming cut 4 bases from V and 4 bases from J; bases unmatched to any gene: 7. The CDR3 runs 16 residues. Looked up from germline, CDR1 is LGHNA and CDR2 is YSLEER.

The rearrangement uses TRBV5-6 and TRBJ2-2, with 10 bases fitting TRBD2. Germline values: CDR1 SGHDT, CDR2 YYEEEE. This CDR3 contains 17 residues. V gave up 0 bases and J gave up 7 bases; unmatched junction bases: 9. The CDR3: CASSLAASGSRDGELFF. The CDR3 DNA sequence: TGTGCCAGCAGCTTGGCAGCTAGCGGGAGTAGAGACGGGGAGCTGTTTTTT.